Listed below are T cell receptor beta chains from one sample, sequenced in a study of cytomegalovirus exposure and HLA in healthy donors. Using immunoSEQ multiplex PCR, the repertoire was profiled, and TCRdb retains in-frame clones only, with some absent. The sample yields more than 150,000 clones, about 81% seen once. Sequencing was done on a sample of PBMCs. The receptor set was obtained from a young woman in good health and CMV-seronegative. Each CDR3 is given with its conserved first and last residue. D genes are given only for firm matches. Size is omitted from some rows. Given values are once, few, many or a class for expanded clones.

v_gene: TRBV15; abundance: -; j_gene: TRBJ2-1; d_gene: TRBD2; CDR3nt: TGTGCCACCAGCAGAGATCTAGCGGGAGGGTACAATGAGCAGTTCTTC; CDR3aa: CATSRDLAGGYNEQFF
v_gene: TRBV6-6; abundance: -; j_gene: TRBJ1-2; d_gene: TRBD1; CDR3nt: TGTGCCAGCAGTCATACAGGGGGCGACTATGGCTACACCTTC; CDR3aa: CASSHTGGDYGYTF
v_gene: TRBV30; abundance: -; j_gene: TRBJ2-1; d_gene: -; CDR3nt: TGTGCCTGGGGGAGGAGTTCCTACAATGAGCAGTTCTTC; CDR3aa: CAWGRSSYNEQFF
v_gene: TRBV18; abundance: -; j_gene: TRBJ1-4; d_gene: -; CDR3nt: TGTGCCAGCTCACCTCCCGGGCAGGGGAATGAAAAGCTGTTTTTT; CDR3aa: CASSPPGQGNEKLFF
v_gene: TRBV7-9; abundance: -; j_gene: TRBJ1-2; d_gene: TRBD1; CDR3nt: TGTGCCAGCAGCCTACTTGCGGGGGGACAGACTAACTATGGCTACACCTTC; CDR3aa: CASSLLAGGQTNYGYTF
v_gene: TRBV27; abundance: -; j_gene: TRBJ2-7; d_gene: TRBD1; CDR3nt: TGTGCCAGCAGTTTGGACAGGGGCTACGAGCAGTACTTC; CDR3aa: CASSLDRGYEQYF
v_gene: TRBV19; abundance: -; j_gene: TRBJ2-3; d_gene: -; CDR3nt: TGTGCCAGTAGCGGGGTTGGGTGGGACTTCACCGGAGATACGCAGTATTTT; CDR3aa: CASSGVGWDFTGDTQYF
v_gene: TRBV15; abundance: once; j_gene: TRBJ2-7; d_gene: -; CDR3nt: TGTGCCACCAGCAGAGATCTTGCCTACGAGCAGTACTTC; CDR3aa: CATSRDLAYEQYF
v_gene: TRBV6-1; abundance: -; j_gene: TRBJ2-3; d_gene: TRBD2; CDR3nt: TGTGCCAGCAGTGCCCTGGGGGGGGGTACAGATACGCAGTATTTT; CDR3aa: CASSALGGGTDTQYF
v_gene: TRBV21-1; abundance: once; j_gene: TRBJ2-1; d_gene: -; CDR3nt: TGTGCCAGCAGCAAACGGGGAGCGGGGGGGCCCCTCAATGAGCAGTTCTTC; CDR3aa: CASSKRGAGGPLNEQFF
v_gene: TRBV18; abundance: -; j_gene: TRBJ1-3; d_gene: -; CDR3nt: TGTGCCAGCTCACCACGCTACGGGGAGTCAGGAAACACCATATATTTT; CDR3aa: CASSPRYGESGNTIYF
v_gene: TRBV2; abundance: -; j_gene: TRBJ2-3; d_gene: -; CDR3nt: TGTGCCAGCAGTGAAGAGTGGATTGGAGCAGATACGCAGTATTTT; CDR3aa: CASSEEWIGADTQYF
v_gene: TRBV30; abundance: -; j_gene: TRBJ1-2; d_gene: -; CDR3nt: TGTGCCTGGAGTGTAGACGGGAGGCCTTATGGCTACACCTTC; CDR3aa: CAWSVDGRPYGYTF
v_gene: TRBV7-9; abundance: -; j_gene: TRBJ2-3; d_gene: -; CDR3nt: TGTGCCAGCAGCTCCCTCACAGATACGCAGTATTTT; CDR3aa: CASSSLTDTQYF
v_gene: TRBV21-1; abundance: -; j_gene: TRBJ2-3; d_gene: -; CDR3nt: TGTGCCAGCGCCACTAGCGCCAAGTGCACAGATACGCAGTATTTT; CDR3aa: CASATSAKCTDTQYF
v_gene: TRBV9; abundance: -; j_gene: TRBJ1-1; d_gene: TRBD1; CDR3nt: TGTGCCAGCAGCCCGACCGGGGGACAGGGAGGGAACACTGAAGCTTTCTTT; CDR3aa: CASSPTGGQGGNTEAFF
v_gene: TRBV13; abundance: -; j_gene: TRBJ2-1; d_gene: -; CDR3nt: TGTGCCAGCAGCTTAGAAGGGGAGGCTGTTGTCAATGAGCAGTTCTTC; CDR3aa: CASSLEGEAVVNEQFF
v_gene: TRBV2; abundance: -; j_gene: TRBJ2-7; d_gene: TRBD2; CDR3nt: TGTGCCAGCAGTGAAACCCATGCGGCGGGGGGGTACGAGCAGTACTTC; CDR3aa: CASSETHAAGGYEQYF